Below are 22 T cell receptor beta chains sequenced from a single sample in a study of T cells in Graves' hyperthyroidism and ophthalmopathy (dated by TCRdb to between 2018 and 2021). Libraries were constructed by multiplex PCR. This sample was sequenced with an Illumina HiSeq 2000. TCR beta CDR3 regions were amplified from RNA transcripts. The first round of RT-PCR for the TCR CDR3 was performed with the HTBI primer set and the Qiagen OneStep RT-PCR kit. In-frame beta chains were kept once TCRdb had trimmed the public reads at Q25 with fastp and called clones with MiXCR. One record per CDR3 amino acid sequence lists the most common genes and DNA. This sample gives more than 300,000 distinct CDR3 sequences in total; 17% of them show up just once. The top ten clonotypes cover approximately 35% of the sample. Sequencing input: blood. These receptor sequences come from a woman in her thirties with Graves' hyperthyroidism that later progressed to Graves' ophthalmopathy.

To note about this clonotype: Since a much larger clone is just one base distant, this may be a read error. V usage is TRBV30 and J usage is TRBJ1-5; a possible D gene is TRBD1 (5 bases). The CDR3 length is 12 residues. The germline CDR1 and CDR2 sequences are GTSNPN and SVGIG (reference sequence). With 5 bases removed from V and 6 bases from J, the gap between germline ends came to 11 bases. The CDR3 loop is CAWARGGQPQHF. DNA of the CDR3: TGTGCCTGGGCTAGGGGTGGTCAGCCCCAGCATTTT.

Ten or more counts support this clonotype. This chain joins TRBV30 and TRBJ2-1; 9 positions agree with TRBD2. The V and J ends lost 5 bases and 7 bases, in that order; junction bases with no gene match: 9. This CDR3 is 14 amino acids long. The germline CDR1 and CDR2 sequences are GTSNPN and SVGIG (reference sequence). The DNA for the CDR3 is TGTGCCTGGTTCAGAAGCGGGAGGTCGAATGAGCAGTTCTTC. Translation gives CAWFRSGRSNEQFF.

This chain connects TRBV3-1 to TRBJ1-2; 8 bases map to TRBD1. There are 17 residues in the CDR3. Trimming at V came to 0 bases and at J to 4 bases, leaving 10 bases not matched to a gene. Germline V gives CDR1 LGHDT, CDR2 YNNKEL (reference sequence). In DNA form, the CDR3 reads TGTGCCAGCAGCCAAGAGGGTATCCAGGGGGCGGGCTATGGCTACACCTTC. Amino acid sequence: CASSQEGIQGAGYGYTF. Full variable domain (missing parts from reference TRBV3-1 and TRBJ1-2): DTAVSQTPKYLVTQMGNDKSIKCEQNLGHDTMYWYKQDSKKFLKIMFSYNNKELIINETVPNRFSPKSPDKAHLNLHINSLELGDSAVYFCASSQEGIQGAGYGYTFGSGTRLTVV.

This clonotype has a count of ten or more. This chain uses TRBV3-1 with TRBJ2-7; D tentatively fits TRBD1 or TRBD2 (5 bases each). The CDR3 spans 14 residues. Germline loops: CDR1 LGHDT, CDR2 YNNKEL (reference sequence). V gave up 4 bases and J gave up 0 bases, with 10 bases separating them. CDR3 sequence (DNA): TGTGCCAGCAGCCCCCGGGACGTCTCCTACGAGCAGTACTTC. Translating gives CASSPRDVSYEQYF.

The rearrangement joins TRBV6-1 to TRBJ2-4; no firm D call. V lost 2 bases to trimming and J lost 0 bases, with 8 bases between them. Germline V CDR1 and CDR2: MNHNS, SASEGT. CDR3 length: 15 residues. The CDR3, as DNA: TGTGCCAGCAGTGAACCTATAATAGCCAAAAACATTCAGTACTTC. Translated: CASSEPIIAKNIQYF.

The V gene is TRBV6-1, the J gene TRBJ2-1, with a tentative D call TRBD1 (6 bases). The V gene lost 1 base and the J gene lost 5 bases, with 12 bases spanning the gap. Germline lookup yields CDR1 MNHNS and CDR2 SASEGT. The length of the CDR3 is 15 residues. As DNA, the CDR3 is TGTGCCAGCAGTGAAGTGAGACAGGACGACAATGAGCAGTTCTTC. Protein sequence: CASSEVRQDDNEQFF.

This clonotype has ten or more counts. The chain uses TRBV10-3 and TRBJ2-5, with TRBD1 identical over 8 bases. The germline gives CDR1 ENHRY, CDR2 SYGVKD. The CDR3 consists of 17 residues. The V and J ends lost 1 base and 0 bases, in that order; junction bases with no gene match: 7. Here the CDR3 reads CAISELRTGSYQETQYF. In DNA, the CDR3 is TGTGCCATCAGTGAGTTACGGACAGGGTCCTACCAAGAGACCCAGTACTTC.

There are many counts of this clonotype. The chain employs TRBV30 and TRBJ2-4; tentatively, D is TRBD2 (6 bases). Trimming removed 2 bases at V and 3 bases at J, with 8 bases between. Looked up from germline, CDR1 is GTSNPN and CDR2 is SVGIG (reference sequence). This CDR3 is built from 13 residues. The CDR3 protein is CAWSMGGKNIQYF. The CDR3 DNA reads TGTGCCTGGAGTATGGGAGGCAAAAACATTCAGTACTTC.

This clonotype was picked up many times. The chain employs TRBV28 and TRBJ2-1, with D possibly TRBD1 on 6 matching bases. Germline CDR1 MDHEN, CDR2 SYDVKM. V was clipped by 6 bases and J by 4 bases, with 19 bases between them. This CDR3 contains 16 residues. The CDR3: CASRSFPGTPYNEQFF. The CDR3 region has the DNA TGTGCCAGCAGATCCTTCCCCGGGACACCTTACAATGAGCAGTTCTTC.

At least ten counts were recorded for this clonotype. V usage is TRBV18 and J usage is TRBJ2-7, with D hard to call. The CDR3 length is 14 residues. Per germline, CDR1 KGHSH and CDR2 LQKENI. Trimming took off 1 base at V and 3 bases at J, with 10 bases between the two ends. The CDR3 DNA reads TGTGCCAGCTCACCACGGCTGATGAACTACGAGCAGTACTTC. This encodes CASSPRLMNYEQYF.

This clonotype was detected many times. The V and J genes are TRBV28 and TRBJ1-1; 9 bases match TRBD1. The J segment lost 4 bases and the V segment lost 4 bases, leaving 7 bases of the junction unmatched. The CDR3 is 15 amino acids. Germline V CDR1 and CDR2: MDHEN, SYDVKM. CDR3 DNA: TGTGCCAGCAGTTCAATGGGACAGGGAGGCACTGAAGCTTTCTTT. Translated: CASSSMGQGGTEAFF.

This clonotype has ten or more counts. The chain recombines TRBV10-2 with TRBJ2-7, with 13 bases matching TRBD2. This CDR3 is 16 amino acids long. CDR1 and CDR2 from the germline V gene are WSHSY and SAAADI. J lost 2 bases, V lost 2 bases, and 3 bases had no gene match. The CDR3 coding sequence is TGCGCCAGCAGTGAGCCCGGACTAGCGGGGGCCTACGAGCAGTACTTC. As protein: CASSEPGLAGAYEQYF.

Only a few counts were recorded for this clonotype. The CDR3 reads CASSYDSPDGTEAFF. CDR3 DNA sequence: TGTGCCAGTAGTTATGACAGTCCGGACGGGACTGAAGCTTTCTTT. The chain employs TRBV19 and TRBJ1-1; tentative D call: TRBD1 (5 bases). The CDR3 contains 15 residues. Looked up from germline, CDR1 is LNHDA and CDR2 is SQIVND (reference sequence). The V end was cut by 5 bases, the J end by 5 bases, with 18 bases between.

The sample holds many counts of this clonotype. The rearrangement links TRBV5-5 to TRBJ2-1, with D possibly TRBD2 on 6 matching bases. V lost 1 base to trimming and J lost 5 bases, with 13 bases between them. Germline-derived CDR1 and CDR2 are SGHKS and YYEKEE (reference sequence). CDR3 length: 15 residues. The CDR3: CASSLIRERDNEQFF. Written as DNA, the CDR3 is TGTGCCAGCAGCTTGATACGGGAGCGGGACAATGAGCAGTTCTTC.

A single count supports this clonotype. This clone may be a read error of a much larger clone one base away. The V gene is TRBV10-3, the J gene TRBJ1-1, with D possibly being TRBD1 (5 bases). The CDR3 extends over 15 amino acids. Per the germline V gene, CDR1 is ENHRY and CDR2 is SYGVKD. The CDR3 DNA is TGTGCCATCACTGAGGTCGAGGGGCATAACACTGAAGCTTTCTTT. As protein: CAITEVEGHNTEAFF.

This clonotype was found many times. The chain couples TRBV10-3 to TRBJ2-5, with 12 bases identical to TRBD2. V shed 2 bases, J shed 5 bases, and the junction held 9 bases outside the gene matches. The CDR3 consists of 17 residues. Per the germline V gene, CDR1 is ENHRY and CDR2 is SYGVKD. This CDR3 reads CAISEGASGRALETQYF. The CDR3 DNA reads as TGTGCCATCAGTGAGGGGGCTAGCGGGAGGGCCTTGGAGACCCAGTACTTC.

This clonotype was seen only a few times. V and J are TRBV6-1 and TRBJ2-7; 12 positions agree with TRBD2. Trimming took 4 bases from V and 4 from J; bases not matched to a gene: 20. Germline V gives CDR1 MNHNS, CDR2 SASEGT. The length of the CDR3 is 20 residues. The CDR3 DNA reads TGTGCCAGCAGTGCTTTTAATATCTCCCTAGCGGGAGGGTCGTATTACGAGCAGTACTTC. This codes for CASSAFNISLAGGSYYEQYF.

This clonotype was seen repeatedly, ten times or more. The chain combines TRBV7-9 with TRBJ1-1, with a possible D match to TRBD1 (6 bases). V was clipped by 5 bases and J by 3 bases, with 19 bases between them. CDR3 size: 16 residues. Germline CDR1 is SEHNR and CDR2 is FQNEAQ (reference sequence). CDR3 nucleotides: TGTGCCAGCAGCAAGGCGGGGGACACCAGCGACACTGAAGCTTTCTTT. Its translation: CASSKAGDTSDTEAFF.

This clonotype was seen at least ten times. The chain combines TRBV6-1 with TRBJ1-5, with 9 nucleotides matching TRBD1. Germline values: CDR1 MNHNS, CDR2 SASEGT. The V and J ends lost 6 bases and 2 bases, in that order; junction bases with no gene match: 14. The CDR3 is 18 residues long. The CDR3 loop reads CASSTVPGQGMGNQPQHF. The CDR3 region has the DNA TGTGCCAGCAGCACCGTCCCGGGACAGGGAATGGGCAATCAGCCCCAGCATTTT.

At least ten counts were recorded for this clonotype. The chain combines TRBV28 with TRBJ2-5; D not certain. Trimming took 7 bases from V and 5 from J, leaving 14 bases between them. CDR3 length: 13 residues. Germline CDR1 MDHEN, CDR2 SYDVKM. CDR3: CASTPGSGETQYF. The CDR3 nucleotides are TGTGCCAGCACCCCCGGGTCCGGGGAGACCCAGTACTTC.

A remark on this clonotype: A much larger clone lies one base from this, so it may be a read error. J is TRBJ2-1 and V is TRBV6-2 or TRBV6-3, with 10 bases aligning to TRBD2. The V segment lost 11 bases and the J segment 2 bases; nucleotides outside the gene matches: 9. The CDR3 extends over 15 amino acids. CDR1 is MNHEY, CDR2 SVGEGT, per germline. For the CDR3, the DNA is TGTGCCGGCGTCACTGGGACTAGCGCCTACAATGAGCAGTTCTTC. Residues: CAGVTGTSAYNEQFF.

The V call is TRBV5-5, the J call TRBJ2-7; a weak D match, TRBD2 (6 bases). The CDR3 runs to 14 residues. In germline, CDR1 is SGHKS, CDR2 YYEKEE (reference sequence). Trimming removed 0 bases at V and 3 bases at J, with 10 bases between. The CDR3 sequence is CASSLEPAGYEQYV. CDR3 in DNA: TGTGCCAGCAGCTTGGAGCCAGCGGGCTACGAGCAGTACGTC.